The present T cell receptor (beta chain) was sequenced within a study of blood T cells in healthy people across ages. A second about 6 to 12 cycle PCR used barcoded and J-beta primers. With 12 random nucleotides, a template-switch adaptor tagged each individual cDNA molecule. Using its own MiXCR run on the 5' RACE reads, TCRdb lists one record per CDR3 protein. The profile shows around 1,700,000 distinct CDR3 sequences, under 30% of them singletons. This clonotype was detected a few times. At one of its ends the junction is not consistent with the germline gene, which may arise from a read error. At least 7 million PBMCs were isolated per sample. CDR1 and CDR2 from the germline V gene are SGHAT and FQDESV (reference sequence). The length of the CDR3 is 15 residues.

This sequence originates from a woman aged 25 to 39 in good health. Specimen: blood. The chain links TRBV11-1 to TRBJ2-7; 7 bases agree with TRBD1. CDR3 DNA sequence: TGTGCCAGCAGCTTAGAGTTCGGGACAGCCTACGAGCGGTACTTC. Translating it yields CASSLEFGTAYERYF.